Each of the 23 T cell receptor beta chains below was sequenced from the same sample in a study of blood T cell repertoires in COVID-19. TCRdb's copy holds only in-frame clones and misses some; the assay was immunoSEQ multiplex PCR. The sample records about 140,000 clones, around 78% being singletons. Sample: peripheral blood. The source is a woman aged 55-75 years with acute or convalescent COVID-19.

V gene TRBV25-1 combines with J gene TRBJ2-1; 9 positions match TRBD2. V dropped 0 bases and J dropped 6; count of bases not matched to a gene: 3. This CDR3 has 15 residues. Germline V gene lookup returns CDR1 MGHDK and CDR2 SYGVNS. This CDR3 reads CASSEYSAGGNEQFF. The CDR3 nucleotides read TGTGCCAGCAGTGAATATTCAGCGGGAGGCAATGAGCAGTTCTTC. Variable domain in full (rest from reference TRBV25-1 and TRBJ2-1): EADIYQTPRYLVIGTGKKITLECSQTMGHDKMYWYQQDPGMELHLIHYSYGVNSTEKGDLSSESTVSRIRTEHFPLTLESARPSHTSQYLCASSEYSAGGNEQFFGPGTRLTVL.

The gene calls are TRBV10-3 and TRBJ2-7; 7 bases are shared with TRBD1. The ends lost 4 bases at V and 2 bases at J; junction bases unmatched: 5. The length of the CDR3 is 14 residues. Germline values: CDR1 ENHRY, CDR2 SYGVKD. The CDR3 DNA follows: TGTGCCATCAGTGGTACAGGGGAAACCTACGAGCAGTACTTC. Protein product: CAISGTGETYEQYF.

The V and J genes are TRBV29-1 and TRBJ2-1, with D unresolved. This CDR3 has 14 amino acids. Germline CDR1 and CDR2: SQVTM and ANQGSEA. Trimming left V 7 bases short and J 4 bases short, with 17 bases between. CDR3 in amino acids: CSAERVAPYNEQFF. The DNA of the CDR3 is TGCAGCGCCGAGCGAGTAGCCCCTTACAATGAGCAGTTCTTC.

The V call is TRBV6-6, the J call TRBJ1-1; TRBD1 agrees at 7 bases. Germline CDR1 MNHNY, CDR2 SVGAGI (reference sequence). The CDR3 is made up of 15 amino acids. The junction had 11 bases not matched to a gene; V was cut back by 6 bases and J by 4 bases. In DNA form, the CDR3 reads TGTGCCAGCAGACCAACACAGGGGACGGCCACTGAAGCTTTCTTT. This encodes CASRPTQGTATEAFF.

The chain links TRBV28 to TRBJ1-5, with 9 bases fitting TRBD1. The V segment lost 6 bases and the J segment 4 bases; nucleotides outside the gene matches: 4. Germline CDR1 reads MDHEN; CDR2 reads SYDVKM. The CDR3 extends over 14 amino acids. The CDR3 here is CASRYDRGNQPQHF. In DNA form, the CDR3 reads TGTGCCAGCAGGTACGACAGGGGGAATCAGCCCCAGCATTTT.

The chain is built from TRBV19 and TRBJ1-1; the D gene is possibly TRBD1 (6 bases). V was pared by 5 bases and J by 5 bases, with 15 bases between. In germline, CDR1 is LNHDA, CDR2 SQIVND (reference sequence). The CDR3 is 14 amino acids. In nucleotides, the CDR3 is TGTGCCAGTAGTGCTACCCCAGGGGTAACTGAAGCTTTCTTT. Translation gives CASSATPGVTEAFF.

The chain recombines TRBV10-1 with TRBJ2-1; 7 bases map to TRBD2. With V trimmed by 3 bases and J by 4 bases, 6 bases remained unmatched. The CDR3 is made up of 15 amino acids. The germline gives CDR1 WNHNN, CDR2 SYGVQD (reference sequence). The CDR3 region is CASSDRASGYNEQFF. CDR3 sequence (DNA): TGCGCCAGCAGTGATCGGGCTAGCGGATACAATGAGCAGTTCTTC.

The chain combines TRBV5-6 with TRBJ1-3; tentatively, D is TRBD1 (5 bases). V shed 3 bases and J shed 0 bases, with 19 bases lying between them. The CDR3 has 18 amino acids. Looked up from germline, CDR1 is SGHDT and CDR2 is YYEEEE. The CDR3 spells CASSSPAPGLISGNTIYF. The CDR3 region has the DNA TGTGCCAGCAGCTCGCCGGCTCCGGGACTGATCTCTGGAAACACCATATATTTT. Filled out from reference TRBV5-6 and TRBJ1-3, the complete variable domain reads DAGVTQSPTHLIKTRGQQVTLRCSPKSGHDTVSWYQQALGQGPQFIFQYYEEEERQRGNFPDRFSGHQFPNYSSELNVNALLLGDSALYLCASSSPAPGLISGNTIYFGEGSWLTVV.

J is TRBJ1-3 and V is TRBV9, with no clear D. Germline V gene sequence: CDR1 SGDLS, CDR2 YYNGEE. V lost 0 bases, J lost 4 bases, and 5 bases lay in between. The CDR3 runs to 13 residues. The CDR3 bases are TGTGCCAGCAGCGTAGCTAAGGGAAACACCATATATTTT. Residues: CASSVAKGNTIYF.

This clone was observed a single time. The genes are TRBV27 and TRBJ2-5, with 9 bases matching TRBD2. Unmatched junction bases numbered 4, after V lost 2 bases and J lost 3 bases. CDR3 length: 15 residues. Looked up from germline, CDR1 is MNHEY and CDR2 is SMNVEV (reference sequence). The CDR3 sequence is CASSLGGRAKETQYF. DNA for the CDR3: TGTGCCAGCAGTTTAGGCGGGAGGGCCAAAGAGACCCAGTACTTC.

CDR3 sequence (DNA): TGTGCCATCAGTGAAGATTGGCCTGTCGATCAGCCCCAGCATTTT. Translating it yields CAISEDWPVDQPQHF. The rearrangement links TRBV10-3 to TRBJ1-5; D not resolved. V was pared by 3 bases and J by 5 bases, with 14 bases between. Germline CDR1 reads ENHRY; CDR2 reads SYGVKD. CDR3 length: 15 amino acids.

This clone was detected only a few times. The chain is built from TRBV12-5 and TRBJ2-2, with a tentative D call TRBD1 (5 bases). V was clipped by 1 base and J by 7 bases, with 13 bases between them. Germline V lookup: CDR1 LGHNT, CDR2 FRNRAP. The CDR3 totals 15 residues. CDR3: CASGLETARDGELFF. The CDR3 region has the DNA TGTGCTAGTGGTTTGGAGACTGCCAGGGACGGGGAGCTGTTTTTT. The full variable domain, with the rest looked up from reference TRBV12-5 and TRBJ2-2, is DARVTQTPRHKVTEMGQEVTMRCQPILGHNTVFWYRQTMMQGLELLAYFRNRAPLDDSGMPKDRFSAEMPDATLATLKIQPSEPRDSAVYFCASGLETARDGELFFGEGSRLTVL.

J is TRBJ1-6 and V is TRBV28, with a possible D match to TRBD1 (6 bases). CDR3 length equals 14 residues. Germline-derived CDR1 and CDR2 are MDHEN and SYDVKM. V was trimmed by 5 bases and J by 10 bases, leaving 15 bases between them. CDR3 in amino acids: CASSLTGSGSPLHF. The CDR3 region has the DNA TGTGCCAGCAGTCTTACAGGGTCCGGGTCACCCCTCCACTTT.

The chain uses TRBV6-1 and TRBJ2-7; perhaps TRBD1 as D (5 bases). The germline V gene encodes CDR1 MNHNS and CDR2 SASEGT. V was pared by 0 bases and J by 3 bases, with 18 bases between. This CDR3 spans 17 amino acids. Here the CDR3 reads CASSEAGRVMVIYEQYF. CDR3 nucleotides: TGTGCCAGCAGTGAAGCGGGCAGGGTAATGGTAATCTACGAGCAGTACTTC.

This chain links TRBV21-1 with TRBJ2-3; no check of the table's D call, TRBD2, against the DNA was made. TRBV21-1 has pseudogene status. This CDR3 has 17 amino acids. CDR3 sequence reads: CASSKVRRERSTDTQYF. CDR3 nucleotide sequence: TGTGCCAGCAGCAAAGTGAGGCGGGAGAGGAGCACAGATACGCAGTATTTT.

The J gene is TRBJ2-1, the V gene TRBV7-8, with TRBD2 matching over 7 bases. CDR1 SGHVS and CDR2 FQNEAQ come from the germline V gene. Trimming took 3 bases from V and 3 from J; bases not matched to a gene: 5. CDR3 size: 15 residues. CDR3 DNA: TGTGCCAGCAGCTTTGAGCGGGATTACTACAATGAGCAGTTCTTC. It specifies CASSFERDYYNEQFF.

The chain combines TRBV6-6 with TRBJ2-7, with 7 bases fitting TRBD1. Germline V gives CDR1 MNHNY, CDR2 SVGAGI (reference sequence). V lost 0 bases, J lost 5 bases, and 4 bases stayed unmatched. This CDR3 spans 14 amino acids. The CDR3 protein is CASSYSGGYDEQYF. The CDR3 DNA reads TGTGCCAGCAGTTACTCAGGGGGCTACGACGAGCAGTACTTC.

The V gene is TRBV20-1, the J gene TRBJ2-3; D perhaps matches TRBD1 (5 bases). The length of the CDR3 is 10 residues. The V and J ends lost 7 bases and 5 bases respectively, with 7 bases between them. Germline CDR1 DFQATT, CDR2 SNEGSKA (reference sequence). CDR3 protein: CSGTKDTQYF. The CDR3 coding sequence is TGCAGTGGGACAAAAGATACGCAGTATTTT.

The gene calls are TRBV20-1 and TRBJ1-2; 7 nucleotides line up with TRBD1. The germline V gene has CDR1 DFQATT and CDR2 SNEGSKA (reference sequence). CDR3 size: 14 residues. The V gene end was trimmed by 6 bases and the J gene end by 6 bases; junction bases not matched to a gene: 13. CDR3 DNA: TGCAGTGCGAGTCGACAGGGCTTGGGTGATGGCTACACCTTC. This codes for CSASRQGLGDGYTF.

J is TRBJ2-7 and V is TRBV6-5; 10 bases map to TRBD1. J was trimmed by 11 bases and V by 0 bases; bases with no gene match: 1. Germline CDR1 MNHEY, CDR2 SVGAGI. The CDR3 has 12 residues. The CDR3 DNA reads TGTGCCAGCAGTTACTCGACAGGGGGCGAGTACTTC. Amino acids: CASSYSTGGEYF.

The CDR3 bases are TGTGCCAGCAGTTCGACAGGGGAGGGCTACACCTTC. Encoded protein: CASSSTGEGYTF. The chain combines TRBV28 with TRBJ1-2; 8 bases agree with TRBD1. CDR1 and CDR2 (germline): MDHEN, SYDVKM. The CDR3 consists of 12 residues. With 4 bases clipped from V and 8 bases from J, the junction kept 3 bases outside the gene matches.

The V and J genes are TRBV11-2 and TRBJ1-1, with D hard to call. Germline CDR1 and CDR2: SGHAT and FQNNGV. CDR3 length: 14 amino acids. V gave up 1 base and J gave up 4 bases, with 10 bases separating them. The CDR3 bases are TGTGCCAGCAGCTTAGTTAGCCAGTCCACTGAAGCTTTCTTT. Amino acid sequence: CASSLVSQSTEAFF.

J is TRBJ2-1 and V is TRBV28; TRBD1 is a possible D gene (5 bases). Looked up from germline, CDR1 is MDHEN and CDR2 is SYDVKM. V was trimmed by 2 bases and J by 4 bases, leaving 6 bases between them. The length of the CDR3 is 13 residues. The CDR3 loop is CASSLQGYNEQFF. The CDR3 region has the DNA TGTGCCAGCAGTTTACAGGGTTACAATGAGCAGTTCTTC. The variable domain in full, with the rest retrieved from reference TRBV28 and TRBJ2-1, is DVKVTQSSRYLVKRTGEKVFLECVQDMDHENMFWYRQDPGLGLRLIYFSYDVKMKEKGDIPEGYSVSREKKERFSLILESASTNQTSMYLCASSLQGYNEQFFGPGTRLTVL.